Sequencing of this T cell receptor beta chain was carried out in a study of CD8 T cells in ankylosing spondylitis. In TCRdb, the 5' RACE reads were re-called with MiXCR into one record per CDR3 protein. The sample gives about 400,000 distinct CDR3 sequences, 20% to 25% of which show up once; around 14% is in the top ten. As for this clonotype: The antigen is undetermined.

V gave up 1 base and J gave up 5 bases; unmatched junction bases: 9. Germline V gene lookup returns CDR1 WSHSY and CDR2 SAAADI. This CDR3 has 16 amino acids. Regarding the study as a whole: Disease-linked clones were found to be CD8+ and relatively rare in peripheral blood. Reportedly, disease-linked clones are significantly enriched in ankylosing spondylitis patients' matched synovial fluid. There was a TCR beta motif, made of 7 or 8 highly homologous variants, that appeared characteristic of ankylosing spondylitis blood. In reactive arthritis synovial fluid and blood, some motif variants had been reported before.

The sequence was collected from a male donor with ankylosing spondylitis or in good health (not recorded which). The chain couples TRBV10-2 to TRBJ2-3; 7 bases map to TRBD1. Sequenced input: blood, either unsorted or a sorted T cell fraction (not recorded which). The CDR3 DNA follows: TGCGCCAGCAGTGAGTTTGGGCAGGGGGACGGAGATACGCAGTATTTT. Amino acids: CASSEFGQGDGDTQYF.